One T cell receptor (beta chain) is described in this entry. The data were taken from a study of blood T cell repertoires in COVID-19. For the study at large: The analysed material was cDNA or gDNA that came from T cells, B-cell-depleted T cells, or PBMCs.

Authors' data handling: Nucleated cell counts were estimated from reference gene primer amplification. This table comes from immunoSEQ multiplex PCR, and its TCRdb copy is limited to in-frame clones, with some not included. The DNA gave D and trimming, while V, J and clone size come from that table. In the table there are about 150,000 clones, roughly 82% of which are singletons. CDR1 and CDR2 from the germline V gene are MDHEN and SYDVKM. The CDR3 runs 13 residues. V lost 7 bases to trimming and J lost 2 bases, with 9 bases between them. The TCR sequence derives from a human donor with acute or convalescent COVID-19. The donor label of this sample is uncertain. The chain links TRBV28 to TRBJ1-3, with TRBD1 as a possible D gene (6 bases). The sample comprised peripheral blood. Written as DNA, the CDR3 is TGTGCCAGCACACGGACAGCTGGAAACACCATATATTTT. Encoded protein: CASTRTAGNTIYF.